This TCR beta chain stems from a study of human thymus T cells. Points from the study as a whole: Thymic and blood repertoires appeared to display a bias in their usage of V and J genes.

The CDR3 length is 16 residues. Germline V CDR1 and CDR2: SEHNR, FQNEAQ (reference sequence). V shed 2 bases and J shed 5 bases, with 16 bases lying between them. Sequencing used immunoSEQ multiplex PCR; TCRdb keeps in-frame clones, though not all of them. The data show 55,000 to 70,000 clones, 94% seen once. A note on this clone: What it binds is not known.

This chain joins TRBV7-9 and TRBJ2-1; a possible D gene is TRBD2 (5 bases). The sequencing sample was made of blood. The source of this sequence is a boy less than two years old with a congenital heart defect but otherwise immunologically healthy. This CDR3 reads CASSLFSWTLNNEQFF. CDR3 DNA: TGTGCCAGCAGCTTATTCTCGTGGACTCTAAACAATGAGCAGTTCTTC.